This T cell receptor beta chain was obtained from a study of esophageal squamous cell carcinoma under preoperative chemotherapy. Background on the study: TCR repertoires were profiled from both peripheral blood T cells and tumor-infiltrating lymphocytes.

To note about this clonotype: Antigen: not known.

Overall study results and limits: After treatment, tumor-infiltrating lymphocytes seemed to come partly from incoming peripheral T cells, not only local changes. Chemotherapy was followed by significantly higher TCR diversity in peripheral T cells only, not tumor-infiltrating lymphocytes.

As for time point: after preoperative PTX-NDP chemotherapy. Via MiXCR, TCRdb re-called the PCR reads, giving one row per CDR3 protein. The repertoire holds approximately 10,000 distinct CDR3 sequences, with approximately 50% as singletons. CDR1 SGHTA and CDR2 FQGNSA come from the germline V gene. The ends were cut back, 7 bases at V and 12 bases at J, with 13 bases in the middle. CDR3 size: 11 residues. The sequence was collected from a human donor with esophageal squamous cell carcinoma. The donor label of this sample is uncertain. The chain has TRBV7-2 and TRBJ2-1; tentatively, D is TRBD2 (5 bases). The specimen was obtained from a patient given preoperative chemotherapy. In DNA, the CDR3 is TGTGCCAGCACTAGCACAGATACGCAGTTCTTC. Translated: CASTSTDTQFF.